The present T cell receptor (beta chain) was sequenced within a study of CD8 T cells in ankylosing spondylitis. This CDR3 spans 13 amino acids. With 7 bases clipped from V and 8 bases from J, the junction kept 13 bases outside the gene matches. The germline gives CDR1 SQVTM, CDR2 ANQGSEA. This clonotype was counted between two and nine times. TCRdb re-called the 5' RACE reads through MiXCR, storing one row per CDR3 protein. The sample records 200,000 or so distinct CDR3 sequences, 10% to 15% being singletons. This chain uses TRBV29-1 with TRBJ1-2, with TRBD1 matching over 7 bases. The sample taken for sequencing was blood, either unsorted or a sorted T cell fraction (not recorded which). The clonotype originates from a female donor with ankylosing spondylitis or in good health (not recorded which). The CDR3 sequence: CSAREGAGGGYTF. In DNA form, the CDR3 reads TGCAGCGCCCGGGAGGGGGCAGGTGGCGGCTACACCTTC.